The present TCR beta chain was sequenced within a study of blood T cell repertoires in COVID-19. Study-level information: The samples span acute and convalescent COVID-19 from the United States, Italy and Spain. PBMCs, B-cell-depleted T cells, or T cells were the source of the cDNA or gDNA that made up the material.

The V gene lost 1 base and the J gene lost 6 bases, with 7 bases spanning the gap. CDR3 size: 13 residues. The authors' processing: Nucleated cell counts were estimated from reference gene primer amplification. Libraries were prepared by immunoSEQ multiplex PCR; TCRdb keeps only in-frame clonotypes and omits some of them. Clonal size and the V and J genes are those of that table, whereas D and trimming came from the DNA. The sample has 250,000 or so clones, roughly 89% seen once. The sequenced sample was peripheral blood. V is TRBV12-3 or TRBV12-4 and J is TRBJ1-5, with D uncertain. The receptor was derived from a woman aged 40 to 49 who had recovered from COVID-19. The chain's CDR3 is CASSLGEGQPQHF. The CDR3 DNA follows: TGTGCCAGCAGTTTAGGGGAGGGTCAGCCCCAGCATTTT.